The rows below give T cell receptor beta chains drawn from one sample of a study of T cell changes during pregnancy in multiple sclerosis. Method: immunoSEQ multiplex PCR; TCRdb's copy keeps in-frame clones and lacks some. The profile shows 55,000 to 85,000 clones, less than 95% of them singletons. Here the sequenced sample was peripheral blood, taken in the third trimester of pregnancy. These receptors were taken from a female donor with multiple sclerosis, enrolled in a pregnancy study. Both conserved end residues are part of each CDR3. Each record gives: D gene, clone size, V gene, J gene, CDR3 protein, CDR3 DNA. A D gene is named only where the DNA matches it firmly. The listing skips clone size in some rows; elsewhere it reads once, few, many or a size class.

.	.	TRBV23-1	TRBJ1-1	CASSPQGINTEAFF	TGCGCCAGCAGTCCACAGGGAATTAACACTGAAGCTTTCTTT
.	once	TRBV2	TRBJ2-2	CASSILRGAGELFF	TGTGCCAGCAGTATACTCAGGGGAGCCGGGGAGCTGTTTTTT
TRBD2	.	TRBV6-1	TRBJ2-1	CATSSGGTYNEQFF	TGTGCCACCTCTAGCGGGGGGACTTACAATGAGCAGTTCTTC
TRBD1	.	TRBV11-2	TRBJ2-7	CASSQPPRTGFGTYEQYF	TGTGCCAGCAGCCAACCCCCCCGGACAGGGTTCGGTACGTACGAGCAGTACTTC
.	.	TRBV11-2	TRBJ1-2	CASSLVRGTGFYGYTF	TGTGCCAGCAGCTTAGTTCGCGGAACAGGGTTCTATGGCTACACCTTC
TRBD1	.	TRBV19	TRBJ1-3	CASTKRDREIYF	TGTGCCAGTACTAAACGCGACAGGGAAATATATTTT
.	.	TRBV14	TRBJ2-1	CASSQEWPRLSEQFF	TGTGCCAGCAGCCAAGAGTGGCCTAGACTCAGTGAGCAGTTCTTC
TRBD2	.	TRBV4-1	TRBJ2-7	CASSQDSLGSGGKGEQYF	TGCGCCAGCAGCCAAGATAGTTTGGGGAGCGGGGGTAAGGGCGAGCAGTACTTC
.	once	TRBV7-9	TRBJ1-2	CASSLGGLGYGYTF	TGTGCCAGCAGCTTGGGGGGTCTGGGCTATGGCTACACCTTC
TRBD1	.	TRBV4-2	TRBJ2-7	CASSQGSQGAWEQYF	TGTGCCAGCAGCCAAGGATCCCAGGGGGCTTGGGAGCAGTACTTC
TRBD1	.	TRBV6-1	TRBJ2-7	CASRKNGGQVYEQYF	TGTGCCAGCAGAAAAAACGGGGGACAGGTCTACGAGCAGTACTTC
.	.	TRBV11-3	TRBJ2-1	CASSTRQGRDYNEQFF	TGTGCCAGCAGCACTCGACAAGGTCGGGACTACAATGAGCAGTTCTTC
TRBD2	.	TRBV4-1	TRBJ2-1	CASSLYPTSGGDNEQFF	TGCGCCAGCAGCCTCTACCCCACTAGCGGGGGGGACAATGAGCAGTTCTTC
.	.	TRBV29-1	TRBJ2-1	CSVVQGPLLF	TGCAGCGTTGTCCAGGGCCCGCTTCTCTTC
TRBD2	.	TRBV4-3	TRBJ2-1	CASSQVAGGLYYNEQFF	TGCGCCAGCAGCCAAGTGGCGGGGGGGTTATACTACAATGAGCAGTTCTTC
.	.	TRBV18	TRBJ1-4	CASSPPRGTLGEKLFF	TGTGCCAGCTCACCACCGCGGGGGACCCTGGGGGAAAAACTGTTTTTT
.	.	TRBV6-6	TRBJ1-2	CASRKGQIPQGYTF	TGTGCCAGCAGGAAGGGACAAATTCCTCAAGGCTACACCTTC
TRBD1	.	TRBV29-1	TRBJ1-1	CSVVTGVTEAFF	TGCAGCGTTGTGACAGGGGTTACTGAAGCTTTCTTT
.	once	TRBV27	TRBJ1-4	CASRERGGNEKLFF	TGTGCCAGCAGGGAAAGGGGGGGCAATGAAAAACTGTTTTTT
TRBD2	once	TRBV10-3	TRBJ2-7	CAITPGLARDEQYF	TGTGCCATCACCCCGGGACTAGCGCGAGACGAGCAGTACTTC
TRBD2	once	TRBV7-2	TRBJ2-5	CASTAAGGLARETQYF	TGTGCCAGCACCGCGGCGGGGGGACTAGCTCGGGAGACCCAGTACTTC
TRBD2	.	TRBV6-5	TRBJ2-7	CASTGTSGYEQYF	TGTGCCAGCACCGGGACTAGCGGATACGAGCAGTACTTC
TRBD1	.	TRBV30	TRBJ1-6	CAWSEGQPNSPLHF	TGTGCCTGGAGTGAGGGACAGCCTAATTCACCCCTCCACTTT
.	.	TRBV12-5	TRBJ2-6	CASGYQSQVLGANVLTF	TGTGCTAGTGGTTACCAATCACAGGTCTTGGGGGCCAACGTCCTGACTTTC
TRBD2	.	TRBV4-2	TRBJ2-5	CASSLSGGATQETQYF	TGTGCCAGCAGCTTGAGCGGGGGGGCGACGCAGGAGACCCAGTACTTC
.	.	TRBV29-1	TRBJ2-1	CSVVLSYNEQFF	TGCAGCGTGGTACTCTCCTACAATGAGCAGTTCTTC
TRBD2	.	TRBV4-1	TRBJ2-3	CASSQEAGGHFAQYF	TGCGCCAGCAGCCAAGAGGCGGGGGGTCACTTTGCGCAGTATTTT
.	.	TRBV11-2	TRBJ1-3	CASSIDSVGNTIYF	TGTGCCAGCAGCATCGACTCTGTGGGAAACACCATATATTTT
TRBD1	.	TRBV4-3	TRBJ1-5	CASSQEGQGDQPQHF	TGCGCCAGCAGCCAAGAGGGACAGGGGGATCAGCCCCAGCATTTT
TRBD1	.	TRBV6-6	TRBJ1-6	CASSYRQGVNSPLHF	TGTGCCAGCAGTTACCGACAGGGGGTGAATTCACCCCTCCACTTT
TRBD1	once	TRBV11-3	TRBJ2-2	CASSVGQGELFF	TGTGCCAGCAGCGTGGGACAGGGGGAGCTGTTTTTT
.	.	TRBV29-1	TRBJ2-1	CSVISGHIGSEQFF	TGCAGCGTCATCTCAGGTCACATAGGGAGTGAGCAGTTCTTC
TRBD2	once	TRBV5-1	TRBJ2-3	CASSLQLAGGQDTQYF	TGCGCCAGCAGCTTGCAGCTAGCGGGGGGGCAGGATACGCAGTATTTT
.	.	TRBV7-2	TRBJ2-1	CASSSLLEQFF	TGTGCCAGCAGCTCTCTTTTGGAGCAGTTCTTC
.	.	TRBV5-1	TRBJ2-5	CASGEETQYF	TGCGCCAGCGGAGAAGAGACCCAGTACTTC
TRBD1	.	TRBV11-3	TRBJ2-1	CASSWGTGPYNEQFF	TGTGCCAGCAGCTGGGGGACAGGACCCTACAATGAGCAGTTCTTC
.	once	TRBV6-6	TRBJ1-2	CASRLRGGNYGYTF	TGTGCCAGCCGCCTTCGAGGGGGAAACTATGGCTACACCTTC
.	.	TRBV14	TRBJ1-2	CASSPMSRTSGYTF	TGTGCCAGCAGCCCGATGAGCCGAACGAGTGGCTACACCTTC
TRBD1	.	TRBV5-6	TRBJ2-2	CASSLRGRAGELFF	TGTGCCAGCAGCTTAAGGGGGCGCGCCGGGGAGCTGTTTTTT
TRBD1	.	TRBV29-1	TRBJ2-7	CSVETGQGSYEQYF	TGCAGCGTTGAAACAGGACAGGGTTCCTACGAGCAGTACTTC
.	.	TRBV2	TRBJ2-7	CASSQATVNNYEQYF	TGTGCCAGCAGTCAAGCGACAGTGAATAACTACGAGCAGTACTTC
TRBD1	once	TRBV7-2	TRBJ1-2	CASSQVKAGGWSGYTF	TGCGCCAGCAGCCAAGTCAAAGCAGGGGGGTGGAGTGGCTACACCTTC
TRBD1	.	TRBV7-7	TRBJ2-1	CASSLTGGNEQFF	TGTGCCAGCAGCTTAACAGGGGGGAATGAGCAGTTCTTC
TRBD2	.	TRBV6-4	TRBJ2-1	CASNSGGAYNEQFF	TGTGCCAGCAACAGCGGGGGGGCCTACAATGAGCAGTTCTTC
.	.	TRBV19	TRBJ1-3	CASREGTIGNTIYF	TGTGCCAGTAGAGAGGGGACTATCGGAAACACCATATATTTT
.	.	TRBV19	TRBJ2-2	CASSLITGELFF	TGTGCCAGTAGTCTAATCACCGGGGAGCTGTTTTTT
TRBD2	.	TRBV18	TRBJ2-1	CASSQRTSGGTRPYNEQFF	TGTGCCAGCTCACAAAGGACTAGCGGGGGGACCCGCCCCTACAATGAGCAGTTCTTC
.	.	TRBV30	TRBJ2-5	CAWTGGIKTQYF	TGTGCCTGGACGGGGGGCATCAAGACCCAGTACTTC
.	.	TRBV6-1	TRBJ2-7	CASRGSPGQGYEQYF	TGTGCCAGCAGGGGAAGCCCAGGTCAGGGTTACGAGCAGTACTTC
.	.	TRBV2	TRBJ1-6	CAGRPSPNSPLHF	TGTGCCGGCCGACCTAGCCCGAATTCACCCCTCCACTTT
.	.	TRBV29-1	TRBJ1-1	CSVGGALNTEAFF	TGCAGCGTTGGGGGAGCCTTAAACACTGAAGCTTTCTTT
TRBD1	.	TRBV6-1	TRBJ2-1	CASPGQGNNEQFF	TGTGCCAGCCCGGGACAGGGTAACAATGAGCAGTTCTTC
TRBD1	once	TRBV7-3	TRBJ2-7	CASSLIGGQGLDEQYF	TGTGCCAGCAGCTTAATCGGCGGACAGGGGCTCGACGAGCAGTACTTC
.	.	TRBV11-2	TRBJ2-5	CASSLIGGPGYQETQYF	TGTGCCAGCAGCTTAATTGGGGGCCCCGGGTACCAAGAGACCCAGTACTTC
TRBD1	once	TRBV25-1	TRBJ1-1	CASSEQTGLLRPNTEAFF	TGTGCCAGCAGTGAACAGACAGGGCTGCTGCGTCCCAACACTGAAGCTTTCTTT
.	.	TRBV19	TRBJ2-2	CASSIPRQDGELFF	TGTGCCAGTAGTATACCCCGACAGGACGGGGAGCTGTTTTTT